This T cell receptor beta chain was observed in a study of blood T cell repertoires in COVID-19. Across the whole study: Spain, Italy and the United States supplied samples that represented acute and convalescent COVID-19. The analysed material was cDNA or gDNA that came from T cells, B-cell-depleted T cells, or PBMCs.

This CDR3 contains 16 residues. The V gene lost 6 bases and the J gene lost 3 bases, with 18 bases spanning the gap. CDR1 LNHDA and CDR2 SQIVND come from the germline V gene (reference sequence). Followed over time, Seattle patients had been enrolled while infection was active. The protocol was immunoSEQ multiplex PCR, while the TCRdb copy is restricted to in-frame clones and leaves out a portion. Altogether about 440,000 clones are present, about nine tenths being singletons, with the ten largest covering over 9.5%. V usage is TRBV19 and J usage is TRBJ1-5; no reliable D call. The sequenced sample was peripheral blood. This TCR was recovered from a woman aged 45 to 65 with COVID-19, enrolled during active disease. CDR3 bases: TGTGCCAGTAGCCCCACGCGGGTGGGGATCAATCAGCCCCAGCATTTT. The encoded protein is CASSPTRVGINQPQHF.